One and the same sample provided the 18 T cell receptor beta chains below, sequenced in a study of quantifying T cell responses using KT2 cells. Study context: cDNA was made from DNase-treated RNA using alpha and beta constant primers.

Each cDNA got a UMI-containing oligo ligated at its 3' end. The first PCR ran three to four cycles with an equimolar RC1.1 and RC1.2 beta primer mix. TCRdb itself ran the UMI-ligation and nested PCR reads through MiXCR, one entry per CDR3 protein. The sample includes around 44,000 distinct CDR3 sequences, more than 15% seen only once; the top ten take 43%. Input material: PBMCs spiked with cells of the T cell clone KT2. All receptors come from a human donor.

This clonotype was detected many times. The rearrangement uses TRBV9 and TRBJ2-7, with D tentatively TRBD1 (5 bases). The V end was cut by 0 bases, the J end by 5 bases, with 12 bases between. Germline CDR1 reads SGDLS; CDR2 reads YYNGEE. This CDR3 has 14 amino acids. CDR3 residues: CASSVGPTRDEQYF. CDR3 nucleotide sequence: TGTGCCAGCAGCGTAGGGCCCACCAGGGACGAGCAGTACTTC.

This chain joins TRBV29-1 and TRBJ2-3; D gene unclear. Germline lookup yields CDR1 SQVTM and CDR2 ANQGSEA. V was pared by 6 bases and J by 0 bases, with 13 bases between. The CDR3 length is 14 residues. In DNA, the CDR3 is TGCAGCGTCCAAGACGGAACTAGCACAGATACGCAGTATTTT. This gives the protein CSVQDGTSTDTQYF.

The chain carries TRBV6-2 or TRBV6-3 and TRBJ2-7; D is undetermined. V shed 5 bases and J shed 2 bases, with 13 bases lying between them. This CDR3 is 14 amino acids long. Germline CDR1 and CDR2: MNHEY and SVGEGT. CDR3 in DNA: TGTGCCAGCAGTCCCCGGAGTCTAGCCTACGAGCAGTACTTC. It translates to CASSPRSLAYEQYF.

The V call is TRBV13, the J call TRBJ1-5; 7 nucleotides match TRBD1. The CDR3 is 15 amino acids. Per germline, CDR1 PRHDT and CDR2 FYEKMQ (reference sequence). J lost 0 bases, V lost 4 bases, and 3 bases had no gene match. The CDR3 DNA follows: TGTGCCAGCAGCTCCCAGGGGGATAGCAATCAGCCCCAGCATTTT. Translation: CASSSQGDSNQPQHF.

The rearrangement joins TRBV6-6 to TRBJ2-7; no clear D gene. With 0 bases removed from V and 1 base from J, the gap between germline ends came to 7 bases. Per germline, CDR1 MNHNY and CDR2 SVGAGI (reference sequence). This CDR3 is 14 amino acids long. As DNA, the CDR3 is TGTGCCAGCAGTTACTCGGACGATTCCTACGAGCAGTACTTC. It is translated as CASSYSDDSYEQYF.

This clonotype has just a few counts. The V gene is TRBV12-5, the J gene TRBJ2-6; D gene uncertain. CDR3 length: 15 residues. With 2 bases removed from V and 0 bases from J, the gap between germline ends came to 5 bases. The V gene's germline CDR1 is LGHNT and CDR2 FRNRAP. This chain's CDR3 is CASGLRSSGANVLTF. The CDR3 DNA is TGTGCTAGTGGTTTGCGAAGCTCTGGGGCCAACGTCCTGACTTTC.

This clonotype appeared many times. The chain is built from TRBV2 and TRBJ2-3; TRBD1 matches at 7 bases. This CDR3 contains 15 residues. Germline V CDR1 and CDR2: SNHLY, FYNNEI. V dropped 4 bases and J dropped 0; count of bases not matched to a gene: 4. The CDR3, as DNA: TGTGCCAGCAGTGCCGGGACAGCTAGCACAGATACGCAGTATTTT. Amino acid sequence: CASSAGTASTDTQYF.

The J gene is TRBJ2-5, the V gene TRBV6-1; 10 nucleotides agree with TRBD1. The CDR3 has 15 amino acids. The V gene's germline CDR1 is MNHNS and CDR2 SASEGT. With V trimmed by 0 bases and J by 6 bases, 4 bases remained unmatched. CDR3: CASSEALTGGQTQYF. For the CDR3, the DNA is TGTGCCAGCAGTGAAGCGCTGACAGGGGGCCAGACCCAGTACTTC.

This clonotype was counted only a few times. The J gene is TRBJ2-6, the V gene TRBV4-1; D gene ambiguous. The V end lost 0 bases, the J end lost 2 bases, and 11 bases lay between the germline ends. CDR3 size: 17 residues. Germline loops: CDR1 MGHRA, CDR2 YSYEKL. As DNA, the CDR3 is TGCGCCAGCAGCCAAGATCTGAGACGCGCTGGGGCCAACGTCCTGACTTTC. Translating it yields CASSQDLRRAGANVLTF.

This chain uses TRBV7-3 with TRBJ2-7, with D perhaps being TRBD1 or TRBD2 (5 bases each). V was cut by 5 bases and J by 5 bases, with 19 bases left in between. The CDR3 runs to 15 residues. The germline V gene has CDR1 SGHTA and CDR2 FQGTGA. Here the CDR3 reads CASSLDGALEDEQYF. DNA of the CDR3: TGTGCCAGCAGCCTAGACGGGGCCCTTGAGGACGAGCAGTACTTC.

In its sample, this clonotype was seen a few times. V usage is TRBV12-5 and J usage is TRBJ2-5; D is ambiguous. Germline assignment: CDR1 LGHNT and CDR2 FRNRAP. V lost 2 bases and J 2 bases, leaving 9 bases between the germline ends. The CDR3 is 14 residues long. This chain's CDR3 is CASGLSSLQETQYF. DNA for the CDR3: TGTGCTAGTGGTTTGTCCTCCCTACAAGAGACCCAGTACTTC.

The V and J genes are TRBV5-1 and TRBJ1-4; 8 nucleotides align to TRBD1. The CDR3 consists of 15 residues. CDR1 is SGHRS, CDR2 YFSETQ, per germline. V was clipped by 4 bases and J by 0 bases; unmatched bases: 2. CDR3 loop: CASSMDRATNEKLFF. CDR3 DNA: TGCGCCAGCAGCATGGACAGGGCAACTAATGAAAAACTGTTTTTT.

This clonotype was detected ten times or more. The chain has TRBV7-2 and TRBJ2-5, with TRBD2 matching over 9 bases. V dropped 5 bases and J dropped 5; count of bases not matched to a gene: 6. This CDR3 has 14 amino acids. CDR1 and CDR2 (germline): SGHTA, FQGNSA. DNA for the CDR3: TGTGCCAGCAGCGATGGGACTAGCTGGGAGACCCAGTACTTC. It encodes CASSDGTSWETQYF.

This chain uses TRBV11-2 with TRBJ2-7; the D is unclear. CDR3 length: 15 amino acids. V was shortened by 1 base and J by 0 bases, with 10 bases between the two germline ends. Looked up from germline, CDR1 is SGHAT and CDR2 is FQNNGV. CDR3 residues: CASSLGVGRSYEQYF. The CDR3 DNA reads as TGTGCCAGCAGCTTAGGTGTGGGCCGCTCCTACGAGCAGTACTTC.

The sample holds a few counts of this clonotype. V gene TRBV28 combines with J gene TRBJ1-1; D is unresolved. From germline, CDR1 is MDHEN and CDR2 SYDVKM. V was clipped by 2 bases and J by 1 base, with 17 bases between them. The CDR3 has 17 residues. The CDR3 is CASSLSTWVIENTEAFF. Here the CDR3 DNA reads TGTGCCAGCAGTTTAAGTACATGGGTTATAGAGAACACTGAAGCTTTCTTT.

There are many counts of this clonotype. The chain has TRBV5-8 and TRBJ2-7; 11 bases align to TRBD1. Germline V lookup: CDR1 SGHTS, CDR2 YDEGEE. CDR3 length equals 14 residues. V trimming: 3 bases; J trimming: 8 bases; junction bases outside the gene matches: 7. CDR3 coding DNA: TGTGCCAGCAGCTACGGACAGGGGGCGAATCAGCAGTACTTC. Translated, it gives CASSYGQGANQQYF.

This chain uses TRBV6-1 with TRBJ2-1, with D uncertain. CDR1 is MNHNS, CDR2 SASEGT, per germline. V was pared by 4 bases and J by 7 bases, with 11 bases between. CDR3 length: 13 residues. CDR3 loop: CASSVSSRNEQFF. DNA of the CDR3: TGTGCCAGCAGTGTTTCGTCTAGGAATGAGCAGTTCTTC.

The chain couples TRBV11-1 to TRBJ2-7, with D hard to call. Per the germline V gene, CDR1 is SGHAT and CDR2 is FQDESV (reference sequence). The CDR3 covers 13 residues. V gave up 5 bases and J gave up 2 bases, with 10 bases separating them. CDR3 residues: CASSTPRTYEQYF. The CDR3 DNA is TGTGCCAGCAGCACCCCGAGGACCTACGAGCAGTACTTC.